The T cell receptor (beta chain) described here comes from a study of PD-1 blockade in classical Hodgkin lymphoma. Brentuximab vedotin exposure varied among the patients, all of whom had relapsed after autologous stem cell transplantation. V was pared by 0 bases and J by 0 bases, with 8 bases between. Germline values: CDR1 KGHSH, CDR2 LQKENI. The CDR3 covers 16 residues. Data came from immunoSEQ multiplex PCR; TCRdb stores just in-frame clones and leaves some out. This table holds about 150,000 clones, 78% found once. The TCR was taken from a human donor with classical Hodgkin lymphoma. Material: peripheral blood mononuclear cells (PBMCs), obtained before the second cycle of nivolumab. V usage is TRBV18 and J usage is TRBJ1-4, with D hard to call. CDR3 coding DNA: TGTGCCAGCTCACCACCTCCGGGAACAACTAATGAAAAACTGTTTTTT. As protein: CASSPPPGTTNEKLFF.